These T cell receptor beta chains were read from a single sample in a study of graft-versus-host responses after intestinal transplantation. No antigen is known for these receptors. Generated by immunoSEQ multiplex PCR, the TCRdb table keeps only in-frame clones and is missing some. The table lists some 83,000 clones, about nine tenths of them singletons. The sequencing used unstimulated CD4+ T cells sorted from spleen or lymph node cells, collected before intestinal transplant. All receptors derive from a human donor who received an intestinal transplant. Both conserved end residues are part of each CDR3. A D gene is named only where the DNA matches it firmly. Expanded clones are given a class, and other clones once, few, many or no size at all.

d_call j_call v_call clone_size cdr3_nt cdr3_aa
TRBD1 TRBJ1-3 TRBV2 . TGTGCCAGCAGTGCCTTCGGGCATTGGGCAGGGGGTCGAAACACCATATATTTT CASSAFGHWAGGRNTIYF
TRBD1 TRBJ1-5 TRBV7-6 few TGTGCCAGCAGCTTGACAGGGACAGAATCAGCCCAGCATTTT CASSLTGTESAQHF
TRBD2 TRBJ2-1 TRBV29-1 . TGCAGCGTTGAAAGGGCCAGCGGGGCGTACAATGAGCAGTTCTTC CSVERASGAYNEQFF
TRBD2 TRBJ2-7 TRBV14 few TGTGCCAGCAGCTGGCGGGGGGAGGATGTGCAGTACTTC CASSWRGEDVQYF
. TRBJ1-1 TRBV5-8 . TGTGCCAGCAGCTTGGACAGGGACACTGAAGCTTTCTTT CASSLDRDTEAFF
. TRBJ2-1 TRBV27 . TGTGCCAGCAGTATAGGAGGGTCCTACAATGAGCAGTTCTTC CASSIGGSYNEQFF
. TRBJ1-3 TRBV19 . TGTGCCAGTAGTCCCGACGGCGGATCTGGAAACACCATATATTTT CASSPDGGSGNTIYF
. TRBJ1-5 TRBV30 . TGTGCCTATCAAGGGGATAGCAATCAGCCCCAGCATTTT CAYQGDSNQPQHF
. TRBJ2-3 TRBV4-3 . TGCGCCAGCAGCCAAGACCGGGGGACCTTTGATACGCAGTATTTT CASSQDRGTFDTQYF
. TRBJ2-3 TRBV12-5 . TGTGCTAGTGGTTTCTCGGGACTCACCATGGGCACAGATACGCAGTATTTT CASGFSGLTMGTDTQYF
TRBD1 TRBJ2-7 TRBV19 . TGTGCCAGTAGTATAGGACAGGGTTACGAGCAGTACTTC CASSIGQGYEQYF
TRBD1 TRBJ1-2 TRBV7-4 . TGTGCCAGCAGCCTAGGACGGGCCGACAGGGATTTACACTATGGCTACACCTTC CASSLGRADRDLHYGYTF
. TRBJ1-1 TRBV18 . TGTGCCAGCTCACCCCGACAGGCACCGACGAACACTGAAGCTTTCTTT CASSPRQAPTNTEAFF
. TRBJ2-7 TRBV5-5 . TGTGCCAGCAGCCCAGGTGGGAGCTACGAGCAGTACTTC CASSPGGSYEQYF
. TRBJ1-1 TRBV11-2 . TGTGCCAGCAGCTTACGCGGGTTTTTAGCTTTCTTT CASSLRGFLAFF
. TRBJ1-6 TRBV6-5 . TGTGCCAGCAGTTACGCGGGGCCTAGAGATTCACCCCTCCACTTT CASSYAGPRDSPLHF
TRBD1 TRBJ1-4 TRBV9 . TGTGCCAGCAGCGTAGCTGGAGGCCCTGGGACAGGGGAGAGTAGGGAACTGTTTTTT CASSVAGGPGTGESRELFF
. TRBJ2-1 TRBV14 once TGTGCCAGCAGCCAAGGACTTTTAGGTGAGCAGTTCTTC CASSQGLLGEQFF
TRBD1 TRBJ2-1 TRBV7-2 . TGTGCCAGCAGGCCCGGGACAGGGTTACCATACAATGAGCAGTTCTTC CASRPGTGLPYNEQFF
TRBD1 TRBJ2-7 TRBV10-2 . TGCGCCAGCAGTCTTAACAGGGGTTATGACGAGCAGTACTTC CASSLNRGYDEQYF
. TRBJ1-2 TRBV29-1 . TGCAGCACCCGACACGGATCCTATGGCTACACCTTC CSTRHGSYGYTF
TRBD1 TRBJ1-1 TRBV9 . TGTGCCAGCAGCGTTCGAGACAGGGGTATGGCTGAAGCTTTCTTT CASSVRDRGMAEAFF
TRBD1 TRBJ1-4 TRBV9 . TGTGCCAGCAGCGTAGCTCCCAGCACCGGGACAGGGGGCGGGTATGAAAAACTGTTTTTT CASSVAPSTGTGGGYEKLFF
. TRBJ2-2 TRBV9 . TGTGCCAGCAGCGTAGTACAGGGCGAATCCGGGGAGCTGTTTTTT CASSVVQGESGELFF
TRBD1 TRBJ1-3 TRBV9 . TGTGCCAGCAGCACCTCGACAGGGGTCTCTGGAAACACCATATATTTT CASSTSTGVSGNTIYF
TRBD1 TRBJ2-5 TRBV7-9 . TGTGCCAGCAGCTACGACAGGGCGGAGACCCAGTACTTC CASSYDRAETQYF
. TRBJ2-7 TRBV5-1 . TGCGCCAGCAGCGCAACAGGGACCTACGAGCAGTACTTC CASSATGTYEQYF
TRBD1 TRBJ1-5 TRBV6-1 . TGTGCCAGCAGGCAGGGGGCCGGTGGCAATCAGCCCCAGCATTTT CASRQGAGGNQPQHF
TRBD1 TRBJ2-3 TRBV7-9 . TGTGCCAGCAGCTTTGGGACAGGCCTCTTTAGCACAGATACGCAGTATTTT CASSFGTGLFSTDTQYF
. TRBJ1-3 TRBV6-5 . TGTGCCAGCAGTAACTCACAGGGATCCGGAAACACCATATATTTT CASSNSQGSGNTIYF
TRBD1 TRBJ1-1 TRBV7-2 . TGTGCCAGCAGCTTAACGACAGGGGTGAACACTGAAGCTTTCTTT CASSLTTGVNTEAFF
TRBD1 TRBJ2-3 TRBV7-2 . TGTGCCAGCACCGTCCCGGGACAGGGGGGAGCTAGCACAGATACGCAGTATTTT CASTVPGQGGASTDTQYF
TRBD1 TRBJ1-3 TRBV6-1 few TGTGCCAGCAGTGCTCTACAGGGGTTCTCTGGAAACACCATATATTTT CASSALQGFSGNTIYF
. TRBJ2-3 TRBV10-3 once TGTGCCATCAGTGGTCAGGGGCTCTCGTCTGTCACAGATACGCAGTATTTT CAISGQGLSSVTDTQYF
TRBD1 TRBJ1-2 TRBV30 . TGTGCCTGGAGTGGGACAGGTTACTATGGCTACACCTTC CAWSGTGYYGYTF
TRBD2 TRBJ2-3 TRBV7-2 . TGTGCCAGCAGCTTAGTCCTGCGGGGGGCAAACACAGATACGCAGTATTTT CASSLVLRGANTDTQYF
. TRBJ2-7 TRBV5-1 . TGCGCCAGCAGCTTGGCAGGGTCTGCCTACGAGCAGTACTTC CASSLAGSAYEQYF
TRBD1 TRBJ2-5 TRBV7-2 once TGTGCCAGCAGCTTATCAGGGGGCTGGGACCAAGAGACCCAGTACTTC CASSLSGGWDQETQYF
. TRBJ1-6 TRBV19 . TGTGCCAGTAGCCCAGGACAGCCCTTTAGCTCCTATAATTCACCCCTCCACTTT CASSPGQPFSSYNSPLHF
. TRBJ1-6 TRBV6-6 . TGTGCCAGCAGTTACTCGACGGGGTTTGAGTCACCCCTCCACTTT CASSYSTGFESPLHF